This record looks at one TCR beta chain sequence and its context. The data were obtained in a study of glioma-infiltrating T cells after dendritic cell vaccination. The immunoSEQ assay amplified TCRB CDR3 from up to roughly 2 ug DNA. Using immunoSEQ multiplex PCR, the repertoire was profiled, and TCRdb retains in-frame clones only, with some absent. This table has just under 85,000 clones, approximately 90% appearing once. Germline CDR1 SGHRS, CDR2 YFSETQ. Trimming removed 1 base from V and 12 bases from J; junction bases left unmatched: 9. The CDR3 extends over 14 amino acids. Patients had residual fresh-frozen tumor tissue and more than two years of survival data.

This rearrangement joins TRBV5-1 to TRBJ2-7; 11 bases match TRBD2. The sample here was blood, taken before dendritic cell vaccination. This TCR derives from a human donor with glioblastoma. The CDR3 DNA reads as TGCGCCAGCAGCTTGACTAGCGGGAGCCCCGAGGCGTACTTC. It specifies CASSLTSGSPEAYF. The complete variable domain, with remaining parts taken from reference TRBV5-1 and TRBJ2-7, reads KAGVTQTPRYLIKTRGQQVTLSCSPISGHRSVSWYQQTPGQGLQFLFEYFSETQRNKGNFPGRFSGRQFSNSRSEMNVSTLELGDSALYLCASSLTSGSPEAYFGPGTRLTVT.